What follows is one T cell receptor (beta chain) and its context. Its antigen is not identified. The data stem from a study of regulatory T cells in long-lasting Graves disease. Study results and limitations: When disease was persistent, TRBV28, TRBJ1-2 and TRBJ2-5 were the favored segments.

The time point is: newly diagnosed GD, antithyroid drugs for less than 3 months. The TCR library was prepared using RNA isolated from PBMCs. It was by American Thyroid Association guidelines that Graves' disease was diagnosed. CDR3-region Arm-PCR and iRepertoire HTBI primers produced the TCR beta libraries. Original processing methods: Looking across samples, the authors found 55 to 80 TRBV and some 13 TRBJ segments. From the multiplex PCR reads, TCRdb called clonotypes with MiXCR, one entry per CDR3 protein. These V and J calls are TCRdb output, not the study's own analysis. The top ten clones hold roughly 13% of a sample with around 250,000 distinct CDR3 sequences, about 19% of them seen once. The CDR3 has 14 residues. Trimming stripped 6 bases from V and 1 base from J, with 15 bases between. Per germline, CDR1 DFQATT and CDR2 SNEGSKA (reference sequence).

The sequence came from a female donor with Graves disease. The specimen comprised peripheral blood mononuclear cells (PBMCs), sampled at new diagnosis, from a patient treated with antithyroid drugs. The chain joins TRBV20-1 to TRBJ1-1, with D possibly being TRBD1 (6 bases). Here the CDR3 reads CSARTVTGNTEAFF. Here the CDR3 DNA reads TGCAGTGCCCGCACCGTGACAGGGAACACTGAAGCTTTCTTT.